Listed below are T cell receptor beta chains from one sample, sequenced in a study of blood T cell repertoires in COVID-19. Measured with immunoSEQ multiplex PCR; TCRdb has only the in-frame clones, and not every one. Found here are approximately 170,000 clones, 88% of them singletons; the top ten hold roughly 9%. The sequenced material came from PBMCs or T cells enriched from blood (not recorded which). Receptors originate from a woman aged 18-29 years who had recovered from COVID-19. The CDR3 runs from the conserved cysteine through the conserved F or W. Fields, in order: clone size, J gene, D gene, V gene, CDR3 DNA, CDR3 protein. D genes are given only for firm matches. Size is omitted from some rows. Given values are once, few, many or a class for expanded clones.

few,TRBJ2-7,-,TRBV7-9,TGTGCCAGCAGCTTAGTGGCAGGTTGGCCCCTATCCTACGAGCAGTACTTC,CASSLVAGWPLSYEQYF
-,TRBJ1-2,-,TRBV3-1/TRBV3-2,TGTGCCAGCAGCCCCAGGGAAGGCTACACCTTC,CASSPREGYTF
-,TRBJ2-5,-,TRBV30,TGTGCCCAAGGGGGTGGAGAGACCCAGTACTTC,CAQGGGETQYF
-,TRBJ2-1,-,TRBV28,TGTGCCAGCAGTGGAATTCAGGGGAATCCGTTCTTC,CASSGIQGNPFF
-,TRBJ2-3,-,TRBV18,TGTGCCAGCTCACCGACTAGTGTTGTGGTGGATACGCAGTATTTT,CASSPTSVVVDTQYF
-,TRBJ1-6,-,TRBV28,TGTGCCAGCAACTCCCCAGGGGATAATTCACCCCTCCACTTT,CASNSPGDNSPLHF
-,TRBJ1-5,TRBD1,TRBV28,TGTGCCAGCAGTTTAGACAGGGGAGAGCCCCAGCATTTT,CASSLDRGEPQHF
-,TRBJ2-7,-,TRBV2,TGTGCCAGCAGTGGAGGGTCCTCCTACGAGCAGTACTTC,CASSGGSSYEQYF
-,TRBJ2-7,-,TRBV7-8,TGTGCCAGCAGCCGGGCCGACATCTACGAGCAGTACTTC,CASSRADIYEQYF
-,TRBJ1-1,-,TRBV5-5,TGTGCCAGCAGCTTGGTCGGGGGGGGCACTGAAGCTTTCTTT,CASSLVGGGTEAFF
-,TRBJ2-7,TRBD2,TRBV27,TGTGCCAGCAGTGGGACTAGCGGAGGAGCAAGGTACGAGCAGTACTTC,CASSGTSGGARYEQYF
-,TRBJ2-7,-,TRBV2,TGTGCCAGCAGTTGGTTCCCTGGGCCCTACGAGCAGTACTTC,CASSWFPGPYEQYF
-,TRBJ2-7,-,TRBV27,TGTGCCAGCAGTTTATCGTCCTCGGGGGAGCAGTACTTC,CASSLSSSGEQYF
-,TRBJ1-6,TRBD1,TRBV3-1/TRBV3-2,TGTGCCAGCAGCCAAGATAGGGACAGGTTTAATTCACCCCTCCACTTT,CASSQDRDRFNSPLHF
-,TRBJ2-3,TRBD2,TRBV10-2,TGCGCCGTATCTAGCGGGTCCCCTAGCACAGATACGCAGTATTTT,CAVSSGSPSTDTQYF
-,TRBJ2-7,-,TRBV2,TGTGCCAGCAGTGGGACTCCACCTCTTGAGCAGTACTTC,CASSGTPPLEQYF
-,TRBJ2-7,-,TRBV11-2,TGTGCCAGCAGCTTAATGGGGCTCGAGCAGTACTTC,CASSLMGLEQYF
-,TRBJ2-5,TRBD2,TRBV24-1,TGTGCCACCAGTGATTTTAGGGCGGGGGGTCAAGAGACCCAGTACTTC,CATSDFRAGGQETQYF
-,TRBJ1-6,-,TRBV7-9,TGTGCCAGCAGCAAAACAGAGTATAATTCACCCCTCCACTTT,CASSKTEYNSPLHF
-,TRBJ2-5,-,TRBV2,TGTGCCAGCATCGGGAATCAAGAGACCCAGTACTTC,CASIGNQETQYF
-,TRBJ1-3,-,TRBV6-5,TGTGCCAGCAGTCGCACAGGGATCTCTGGAAACACCATATATTTT,CASSRTGISGNTIYF
-,TRBJ2-5,-,TRBV7-2,TGTGCCAGCAGCTCGTATCCCTCCCGGCGGGAGACCCAGTACTTC,CASSSYPSRRETQYF
few,TRBJ1-1,-,TRBV6-5,TGTGCCAGCAGTTACTCGCGGGGGGGGAGGACTGAAGCTTTCTTT,CASSYSRGGRTEAFF
-,TRBJ1-2,TRBD1,TRBV4-1,TGCGCCAGCAGCCAAGCCCTAGGGCAGGGGGCGGGCGGCTACACCTTC,CASSQALGQGAGGYTF
-,TRBJ2-1,TRBD2,TRBV4-1,TGCGCCAGCAGCCACGTAGCGGGATTTACCTACAATGAGCAGTTCTTC,CASSHVAGFTYNEQFF
-,TRBJ2-3,-,TRBV5-1,TGCGCCAGCAGCCCTTCTAGCACAGATACGCAGTATTTT,CASSPSSTDTQYF
-,TRBJ2-7,TRBD2,TRBV19,TGTGCCAGTAGTATGGCGGGAGGGATCTACGAGCAGTACTTC,CASSMAGGIYEQYF
-,TRBJ2-5,-,TRBV10-3,TGTGCCATCGGTTCGCGGCAAGAGACCCAGTACTTC,CAIGSRQETQYF
-,TRBJ1-5,-,TRBV28,TGTGCCAGCAGTACCATAGGGCCCACAGGTCAGCCCCAGCATTTT,CASSTIGPTGQPQHF
-,TRBJ1-5,-,TRBV12-3/TRBV12-4,TGTGCCAGCTCAAATAGCAATCAGCCCCAGCATTTT,CASSNSNQPQHF
once,TRBJ1-4,-,TRBV2,TGTGCCAGCACCATCTTGAGGGGGGGTCCGGAAAAACTGTTTTTT,CASTILRGGPEKLFF
-,TRBJ1-6,TRBD1,TRBV27,TGTGCCAGCAGTCCACAGGGGGGACCCCTCCACTTT,CASSPQGGPLHF
-,TRBJ1-6,-,TRBV7-2,TGTGCCAGCAGCCCCAGGGGAGAGGGTAATTCACCCCTCCACTTT,CASSPRGEGNSPLHF
-,TRBJ2-1,-,TRBV14,TGTGCCAGCAGCTCCCTGACTGGTAGCTCCTACAATGAGCAGTTCTTC,CASSSLTGSSYNEQFF
-,TRBJ1-1,-,TRBV6-5,TGTGCCAGCAGACTCACAGAATACACTGAAGCTTTCTTT,CASRLTEYTEAFF
once,TRBJ1-2,TRBD1,TRBV30,TGTGCCTGGAGTGTACAGGGGGAAGCTGGCTACACCTTC,CAWSVQGEAGYTF
-,TRBJ1-2,TRBD1,TRBV29-1,TGCAGCGCCTCAGGGGGCAGGGGTTTTAGCTATGGCTACACCTTC,CSASGGRGFSYGYTF
once,TRBJ2-3,-,TRBV10-3,TGTGCCATCAGTCGGACAGGGAGGGGCACAGATACGCAGTATTTT,CAISRTGRGTDTQYF
-,TRBJ2-7,TRBD2,TRBV5-4,TGTGCCAGCAGCCCCGAAGCGGGGAGCTACGAGCAGTACTTC,CASSPEAGSYEQYF
-,TRBJ1-2,TRBD1,TRBV4-1,TGCGCCAGCAGCCAACTCACGCCGGGACAGCTATATGGCTACACCTTC,CASSQLTPGQLYGYTF
-,TRBJ2-7,TRBD1,TRBV13,TGTGCCAGCAGCCCAGGGGGCGCGAGATACGAGCAGTACTTC,CASSPGGARYEQYF
-,TRBJ1-5,-,TRBV6-1,TGTGCCAGCAGTGACAGGGGTCAGCCCCAGCATTTT,CASSDRGQPQHF
-,TRBJ2-1,TRBD1,TRBV19,TGTGCCAGTAATGGGCAGGGGGTCAATGAGCAGTTCTTC,CASNGQGVNEQFF
once,TRBJ1-2,-,TRBV2,TGTGCCAGCAGCCACATCCGGGGGGATGGCTACACCTTC,CASSHIRGDGYTF
once,TRBJ1-6,TRBD1,TRBV3-1/TRBV3-2,TGTGCCAGCAGCCAAGAGGACAGGGGGCGTTCACCCCTCCACTTT,CASSQEDRGRSPLHF
-,TRBJ1-1,-,TRBV7-2,TGTGCCAGCAGCCGCTACGGACAATTTGAAGCTTTCTTT,CASSRYGQFEAFF
-,TRBJ2-1,-,TRBV5-6,TGTGCCAGCAGCTCGCTCGACTGGAACAATGAGCAGTTCTTC,CASSSLDWNNEQFF
-,TRBJ1-1,-,TRBV10-1,TGCGCCAGCAGTGAGTCTACAGACACTGAAGCTTTCTTT,CASSESTDTEAFF
once,TRBJ1-2,-,TRBV16,TGTGCCAGCAGCCCGGGTGTTGGCTACACCTTC,CASSPGVGYTF
-,TRBJ2-2,TRBD2,TRBV3-1/TRBV3-2,TGTGCCAGCAGCCAAACCAGCAGACTAGCCGTCGGGGGGGAGCTGTTTTTT,CASSQTSRLAVGGELFF
few,TRBJ1-2,-,TRBV11-2,TGTGCCAGCAGCTTAAGCGGATATGGTGGCTACACCTTC,CASSLSGYGGYTF
-,TRBJ1-4,-,TRBV18,TGTGCCAGCTCACCACTGCCAGATCCAACTAATGAAAAACTGTTTTTT,CASSPLPDPTNEKLFF
-,TRBJ2-1,-,TRBV10-2,TGCGCCAGCAGGATGGGCCCGGACTCCTACAATGAGCAGTTCTTC,CASRMGPDSYNEQFF
-,TRBJ1-6,TRBD1,TRBV28,TGTGCCAGTCACGAAGCCGGACAGGGTGGTTCACCCCTCCACTTT,CASHEAGQGGSPLHF